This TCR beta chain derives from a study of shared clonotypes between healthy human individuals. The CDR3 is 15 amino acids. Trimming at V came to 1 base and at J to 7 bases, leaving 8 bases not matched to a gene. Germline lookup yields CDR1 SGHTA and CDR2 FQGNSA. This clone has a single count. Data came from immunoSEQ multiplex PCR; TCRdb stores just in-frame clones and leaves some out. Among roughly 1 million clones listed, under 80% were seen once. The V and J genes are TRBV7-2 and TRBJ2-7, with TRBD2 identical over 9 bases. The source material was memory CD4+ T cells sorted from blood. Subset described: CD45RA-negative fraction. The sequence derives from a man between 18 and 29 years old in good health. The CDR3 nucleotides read TGTGCCAGCAGCTTAGGCGGGAGGGCCGTCTTTGAGCAGTACTTC. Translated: CASSLGGRAVFEQYF.